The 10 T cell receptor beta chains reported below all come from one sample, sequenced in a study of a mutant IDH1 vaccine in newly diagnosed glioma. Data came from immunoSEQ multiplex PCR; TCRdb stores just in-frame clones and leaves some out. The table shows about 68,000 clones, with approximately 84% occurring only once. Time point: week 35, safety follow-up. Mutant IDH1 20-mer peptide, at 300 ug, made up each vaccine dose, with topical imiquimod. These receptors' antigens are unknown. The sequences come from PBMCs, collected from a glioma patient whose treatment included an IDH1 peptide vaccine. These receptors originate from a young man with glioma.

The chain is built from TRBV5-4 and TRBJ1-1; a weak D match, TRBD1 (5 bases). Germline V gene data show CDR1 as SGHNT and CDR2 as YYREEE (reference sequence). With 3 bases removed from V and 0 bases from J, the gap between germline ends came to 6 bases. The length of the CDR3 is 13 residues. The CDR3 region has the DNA TGTGCCAGCAGCTGGGGACTGAACACTGAAGCTTTCTTT. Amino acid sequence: CASSWGLNTEAFF.

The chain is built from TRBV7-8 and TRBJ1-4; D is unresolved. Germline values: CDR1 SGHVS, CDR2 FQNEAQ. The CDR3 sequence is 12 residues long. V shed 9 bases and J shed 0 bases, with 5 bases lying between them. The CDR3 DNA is TGTGCCAGTAAAGCAACTAATGAAAAACTGTTTTTT. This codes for CASKATNEKLFF.

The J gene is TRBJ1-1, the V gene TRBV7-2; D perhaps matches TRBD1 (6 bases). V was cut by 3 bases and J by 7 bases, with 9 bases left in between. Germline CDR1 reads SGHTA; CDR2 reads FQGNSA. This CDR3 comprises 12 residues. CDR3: CASSLTGVEAFF. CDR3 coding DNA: TGTGCCAGCAGCTTGACAGGAGTTGAAGCTTTCTTT.

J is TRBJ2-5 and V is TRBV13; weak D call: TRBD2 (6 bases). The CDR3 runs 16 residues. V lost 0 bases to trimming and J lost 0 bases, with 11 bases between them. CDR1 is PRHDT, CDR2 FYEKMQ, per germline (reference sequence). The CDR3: CASSLGGTLYQETQYF. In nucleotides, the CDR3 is TGTGCCAGCAGCTTAGGAGGGACTTTGTACCAAGAGACCCAGTACTTC.

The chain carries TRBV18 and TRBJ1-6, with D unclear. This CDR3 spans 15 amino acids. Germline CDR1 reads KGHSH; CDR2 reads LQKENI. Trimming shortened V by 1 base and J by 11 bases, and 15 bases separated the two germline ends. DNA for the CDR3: TGTGCCAGCTCACCACAGGGCCAATTTGTTGCACCCCTCCACTTT. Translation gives CASSPQGQFVAPLHF.

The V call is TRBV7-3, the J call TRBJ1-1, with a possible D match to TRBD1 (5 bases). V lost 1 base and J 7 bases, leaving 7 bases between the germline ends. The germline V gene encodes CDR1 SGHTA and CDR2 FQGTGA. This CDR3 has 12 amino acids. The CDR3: CASSLRGGEAFF. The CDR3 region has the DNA TGTGCCAGCAGCTTAAGGGGGGGTGAAGCTTTCTTT. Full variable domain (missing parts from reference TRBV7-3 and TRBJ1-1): GAGVSQTPSNKVTEKGKYVELRCDPISGHTALYWYRQSLGQGPEFLIYFQGTGAADDSGLPNDRFFAVRPEGSVSTLKIQRTERGDSAVYLCASSLRGGEAFFGQGTRLTVV.

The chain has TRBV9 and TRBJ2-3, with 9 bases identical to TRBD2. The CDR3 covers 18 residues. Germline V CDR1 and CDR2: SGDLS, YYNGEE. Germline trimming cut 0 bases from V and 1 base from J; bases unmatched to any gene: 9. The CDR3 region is CASSVGSGGITGTDTQYF. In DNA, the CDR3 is TGTGCCAGCAGCGTAGGAAGCGGGGGGATCACTGGCACAGATACGCAGTATTTT. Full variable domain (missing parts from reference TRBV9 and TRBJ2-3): DSGVTQTPKHLITATGQRVTLRCSPRSGDLSVYWYQQSLDQGLQFLIQYYNGEERAKGNILERFSAQQFPDLHSELNLSSLELGDSALYFCASSVGSGGITGTDTQYFGPGTRLTVL.

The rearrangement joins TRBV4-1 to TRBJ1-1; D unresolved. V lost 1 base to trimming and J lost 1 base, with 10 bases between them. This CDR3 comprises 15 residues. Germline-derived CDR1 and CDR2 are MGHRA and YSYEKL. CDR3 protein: CASSQGGYRNTEAFF. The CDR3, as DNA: TGCGCCAGCAGCCAAGGAGGTTATAGGAACACTGAAGCTTTCTTT.

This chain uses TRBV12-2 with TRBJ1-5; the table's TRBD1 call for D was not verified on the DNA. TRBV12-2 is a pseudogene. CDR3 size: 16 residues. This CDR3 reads CASRLIRDRVYQPQHF. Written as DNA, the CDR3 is TGTGCAAGTCGCCTCATTCGGGACAGGGTGTATCAGCCCCAGCATTTT.

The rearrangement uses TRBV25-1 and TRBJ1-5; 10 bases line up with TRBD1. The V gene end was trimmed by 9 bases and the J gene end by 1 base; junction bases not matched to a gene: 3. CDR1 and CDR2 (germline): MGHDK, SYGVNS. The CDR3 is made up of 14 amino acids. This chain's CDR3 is CASSGQGSNQPQHF. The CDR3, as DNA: TGTGCCAGTTCGGGACAGGGGAGCAATCAGCCCCAGCATTTT.